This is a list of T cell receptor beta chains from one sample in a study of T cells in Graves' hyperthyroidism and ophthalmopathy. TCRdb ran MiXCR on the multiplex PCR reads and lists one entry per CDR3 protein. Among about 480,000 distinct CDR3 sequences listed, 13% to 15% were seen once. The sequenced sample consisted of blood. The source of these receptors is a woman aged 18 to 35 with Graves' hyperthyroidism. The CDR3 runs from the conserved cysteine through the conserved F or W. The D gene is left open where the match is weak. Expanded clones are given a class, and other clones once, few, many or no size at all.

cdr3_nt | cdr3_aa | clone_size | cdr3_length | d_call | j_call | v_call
TGTGCCAGCAGCCACACCCCGGGACGTAAAAACGCCATATATTTT | CASSHTPGRKNAIYF | few | 15 | - | TRBJ1-3 | TRBV2
TGTGCCACCAGCAGAGACGGGCGGGAGTGGAACAATGAGCAGTTCTTC | CATSRDGREWNNEQFF | many | 16 | TRBD2 | TRBJ2-1 | TRBV15
TGTGCCAGCAGTATGACTAGCGGCCGCACAGATACGCAGTATTTT | CASSMTSGRTDTQYF | - | 15 | TRBD2 | TRBJ2-3 | TRBV6-2/TRBV6-3
TGTGCCAGCTCACCACCCTCCCTAGCGGGAGCCCAGGGCCCAGATACGCAGTATTTT | CASSPPSLAGAQGPDTQYF | many | 19 | TRBD2 | TRBJ2-3 | TRBV18
TGTGCCAGGGAAAGAAGACTAGGGGTTGACAATGAGCAGTTCTTC | CARERRLGVDNEQFF | many | 15 | - | TRBJ2-1 | TRBV2
TGTGCCATCAGTACCCCCGGGACTAGCGTCTCCTACGAGCAGTACTTC | CAISTPGTSVSYEQYF | many | 16 | TRBD2 | TRBJ2-7 | TRBV10-3
TGTGCCAGCAGCATATCAGGGGACCCCTACGAGCAGTACTTC | CASSISGDPYEQYF | many | 14 | - | TRBJ2-7 | TRBV9
TGTGCCAGCTCCCGACAGGGGGCCCAAGGGGGCTATGGCTACACCTTC | CASSRQGAQGGYGYTF | few | 16 | TRBD1 | TRBJ1-2 | TRBV12-3/TRBV12-4
TGTGCCAGTAGTATAGGAGGGACCAACGACGAGCAGTACTTC | CASSIGGTNDEQYF | many | 14 | - | TRBJ2-7 | TRBV19
TGTGCCAGCAGCGTAGGGAACCGCGCCGGGGAGCTGTTTTTT | CASSVGNRAGELFF | - | 14 | - | TRBJ2-2 | TRBV9